The rows below give T cell receptor beta chains drawn from one sample of a study of T cells after yellow fever vaccination. One entry per CDR3 protein, called by TCRdb with MiXCR from the 5' RACE reads. The sample has roughly 340,000 distinct CDR3 sequences; 8.5% to 9% are singletons. The sample consisted of PBMCs, taken on the day of the first yellow fever vaccination. The receptors derive from a man between 18 and 29 years old who received the YFV17D yellow fever vaccine. CDR3s include the opening cysteine and the closing phenylalanine or tryptophan. Fields, in order: D gene, V gene, J gene, CDR3 protein. A D gene is named only where the DNA matches it firmly.

D: .
V: TRBV20-1
J: TRBJ1-3
CDR3: CSAFMPRGRNTIYF

D: TRBD1
V: TRBV5-1
J: TRBJ2-7
CDR3: CASSGNRGSDEQYF

D: .
V: TRBV4-2
J: TRBJ2-5
CDR3: CASSHGAHQETQYF

D: .
V: TRBV6-2/TRBV6-3
J: TRBJ2-4
CDR3: CASSKRDAGNIQYF

D: .
V: TRBV7-2
J: TRBJ2-4
CDR3: CASSFESSAKNIQYF

D: .
V: TRBV4-3
J: TRBJ2-1
CDR3: CASSQESYNEQFF

D: TRBD2
V: TRBV7-2
J: TRBJ2-2
CDR3: CASSPPGGSTGELFF

D: TRBD1
V: TRBV11-2
J: TRBJ1-4
CDR3: CASSLGQFGSSLNEKLFF

D: .
V: TRBV21-1
J: TRBJ1-5
CDR3: CASSTRDRDQPQHF

D: TRBD1
V: TRBV4-3
J: TRBJ2-5
CDR3: CASSQDNRGRFGTQYF

D: TRBD1
V: TRBV5-1
J: TRBJ1-4
CDR3: CASSRDSSNEKLFF

D: .
V: TRBV5-1
J: TRBJ1-2
CDR3: CASSPAGNGYGYTF

D: .
V: TRBV6-5
J: TRBJ2-3
CDR3: CASSYFSGDTQYF

D: .
V: TRBV7-2
J: TRBJ2-5
CDR3: CASSPGLRQETQYF

D: .
V: TRBV7-2
J: TRBJ2-5
CDR3: CASSLRPRGQETQYF

D: TRBD2
V: TRBV5-1
J: TRBJ2-1
CDR3: CASRRNSGSSYNEQFF

D: .
V: TRBV6-1
J: TRBJ2-1
CDR3: CASSVIRAGYNEQFF